A single sample gave rise to the 24 T cell receptor beta chains below, sequenced in a study of cytomegalovirus exposure and HLA in healthy donors. The assay was immunoSEQ multiplex PCR, and TCRdb's table has in-frame clones only and misses some. Altogether 250,000 to 400,000 clones are present, roughly 90% being singletons, with the ten largest covering roughly 0.96%. The sample consisted of PBMCs. These receptors came from a young man in good health and CMV-seronegative.

This clone was seen more than once but under ten times. The chain recombines TRBV19 with TRBJ1-6; TRBD1 aligns across 8 bases. Germline loops: CDR1 LNHDA, CDR2 SQIVND (reference sequence). V was clipped by 3 bases and J by 10 bases; unmatched bases: 5. The CDR3 runs to 14 residues. CDR3 sequence (DNA): TGTGCCAGTAGTATCTCAGGGGGCGCCTCACCCCTCCACTTT. It yields the protein CASSISGGASPLHF.

CDR3 sequence reads: CSVELGADYGYTF. Here the CDR3 DNA reads TGCAGCGTTGAGCTGGGGGCGGACTATGGCTACACCTTC. V gene TRBV29-1 combines with J gene TRBJ1-2, with D possibly matching TRBD1 (6 bases). Between the trimmed V and J ends, which lost 3 bases and 3 bases, there was a span of 11 bases. Germline V gene lookup returns CDR1 SQVTM and CDR2 ANQGSEA. This CDR3 is built from 13 residues.

The chain employs TRBV12-5 and TRBJ1-1; D remains ambiguous. The CDR3 runs 13 residues. Looked up from germline, CDR1 is LGHNT and CDR2 is FRNRAP. The germline V and J ends were trimmed by 3 bases and 4 bases, with 9 bases remaining between them. This CDR3 reads CASGLDEGTEAFF. The CDR3 DNA follows: TGTGCTAGTGGTTTAGACGAGGGCACTGAAGCTTTCTTT.

The chain employs TRBV19 and TRBJ1-5; unclear D gene. CDR3 length equals 14 residues. The V gene lost 5 bases and the J gene lost 0 bases, with 8 bases spanning the gap. Germline V gene data show CDR1 as LNHDA and CDR2 as SQIVND (reference sequence). As DNA, the CDR3 is TGTGCCAGTAGTCCACTAACTAGCAATCAGCCCCAGCATTTT. Translation gives CASSPLTSNQPQHF.

The rearrangement joins TRBV7-8 to TRBJ2-7; D is perhaps TRBD2 (6 bases). CDR3 length: 12 residues. Trimming cost V 3 bases and J 5 bases, with 8 bases left between them. Per the germline V gene, CDR1 is SGHVS and CDR2 is FQNEAQ. In DNA form, the CDR3 reads TGTGCCAGCAGCTTCCTAGCGAACGAGCAGTACTTC. Its protein product is CASSFLANEQYF.

The chain uses TRBV5-1 and TRBJ1-5; D not resolved. Trimming cost V 4 bases and J 1 base, with 12 bases left between them. This CDR3 has 15 residues. CDR1 and CDR2 (germline): SGHRS, YFSETQ. The CDR3 sequence is CASSPNVGSNQPQHF. CDR3 DNA: TGCGCCAGCAGCCCCAATGTCGGGAGCAATCAGCCCCAGCATTTT. The variable domain in full, completed from reference TRBV5-1 and TRBJ1-5, reads KAGVTQTPRYLIKTRGQQVTLSCSPISGHRSVSWYQQTPGQGLQFLFEYFSETQRNKGNFPGRFSGRQFSNSRSEMNVSTLELGDSALYLCASSPNVGSNQPQHFGDGTRLSIL.

This chain uses TRBV5-6 with TRBJ2-5; D perhaps matches TRBD1 (5 bases). This CDR3 is built from 16 residues. Germline V gene lookup returns CDR1 SGHDT and CDR2 YYEEEE. V was trimmed by 0 bases and J by 4 bases, leaving 16 bases between them. CDR3 sequence reads: CASSLEILGQGETQYF. Here the CDR3 DNA reads TGTGCCAGCAGCTTGGAGATCCTGGGCCAGGGAGAGACCCAGTACTTC.

CDR3 nucleotides: TGTGCCAGCAGTGGGCCGGGTGACTATGGCTACACCTTC. Its protein product is CASSGPGDYGYTF. The V and J genes are TRBV6-1 and TRBJ1-2; D is unresolved. The V end was cut by 4 bases, the J end by 3 bases, with 9 bases between. Looked up from germline, CDR1 is MNHNS and CDR2 is SASEGT. The CDR3 is made up of 13 amino acids.

The chain has TRBV28 and TRBJ1-5, with D possibly TRBD1 on 5 matching bases. The germline gives CDR1 MDHEN, CDR2 SYDVKM. This CDR3 is built from 14 residues. With 7 bases removed from V and 2 bases from J, the gap between germline ends came to 12 bases. CDR3 sequence (DNA): TGTGCCAGCAAGGAGGGGTCGGGCAATCAGCCCCAGCATTTT. This gives the protein CASKEGSGNQPQHF.

The chain uses TRBV21-1 and TRBJ1-2. TRBV21-1 is flagged as a pseudogene. The length of the CDR3 is 14 residues. CDR3 nucleotide sequence: TGTGCCAGCGCCCACGGGGAGGTCATCTATGGCTACACCTTC. Amino acids: CASAHGEVIYGYTF.

The chain has TRBV10-3 and TRBJ2-6; unclear D gene. With 0 bases removed from V and 2 bases from J, the gap between germline ends came to 5 bases. Germline lookup yields CDR1 ENHRY and CDR2 SYGVKD. The CDR3 is made up of 15 amino acids. The CDR3 DNA sequence: TGTGCCATCAGTGAGTCTCTCCCTGGGGCCAACGTCCTGACTTTC. It is translated as CAISESLPGANVLTF.

This chain uses TRBV5-1 with TRBJ2-5, with TRBD2 matching 8 bases. Germline CDR1 reads SGHRS; CDR2 reads YFSETQ. The CDR3 extends over 16 amino acids. The trim removed 0 bases at V and 2 bases at J, leaving 6 bases unmatched. CDR3 sequence (DNA): TGCGCCAGCAGCTTGGAGACGGGGGGGCGACAAGAGACCCAGTACTTC. Protein sequence: CASSLETGGRQETQYF.

This sequence joins TRBV10-2 and TRBJ2-7, with D possibly matching TRBD2 (5 bases). V was clipped by 10 bases and J by 0 bases, with 19 bases between them. The CDR3 has 15 amino acids. Germline loops: CDR1 WSHSY, CDR2 SAAADI. This CDR3 is CATREIGPSSYEQYF. DNA of the CDR3: TGCGCCACCCGGGAAATTGGGCCTAGCTCCTACGAGCAGTACTTC.

The genes are TRBV4-3 and TRBJ1-2; 7 bases agree with TRBD1. This CDR3 has 15 amino acids. Trimming at V came to 5 bases and at J to 2 bases, leaving 8 bases not matched to a gene. The germline V gene has CDR1 LGHNA and CDR2 YSLEER. The CDR3, as DNA: TGCGCCAGCAGCGCGAGGGACAGTGGGAACTATGGCTACACCTTC. Its protein is CASSARDSGNYGYTF.

The chain links TRBV10-3 to TRBJ1-2, with 9 positions matching TRBD1. The CDR3 runs 17 residues. The germline gives CDR1 ENHRY, CDR2 SYGVKD. The junction had 18 bases not matched to a gene; V was cut back by 5 bases and J by 8 bases. For the CDR3, the DNA is TGTGCCATCAGTTCTGGGACAGGGCCCCTTTTTTCTCAGGGCTACACCTTC. Translation gives CAISSGTGPLFSQGYTF.

CDR3 in DNA: TGCGCCAGCAGCAACCGGGATAACACCGGGGAGCTGTTTTTT. Translating it yields CASSNRDNTGELFF. This chain joins TRBV5-1 and TRBJ2-2; a possible D gene is TRBD2 (5 bases). Deletions cut 4 bases from V and 2 bases from J, with 9 bases between. Germline CDR1 and CDR2: SGHRS and YFSETQ. This CDR3 comprises 14 residues.

V is TRBV6-6 and J is TRBJ1-6; 7 nucleotides agree with TRBD1. V shed 3 bases, J shed 8 bases, and the junction held 10 bases outside the gene matches. CDR3 length: 16 amino acids. Per the germline V gene, CDR1 is MNHNY and CDR2 is SVGAGI (reference sequence). CDR3 in DNA: TGTGCCAGCAGTTATACACCGGGACAGAACTATTCACCCCTCCACTTT. Its protein is CASSYTPGQNYSPLHF.

The chain employs TRBV12-5 and TRBJ2-1; D gene uncertain. The V and J ends lost 3 bases and 8 bases respectively, with 5 bases between them. CDR1 LGHNT and CDR2 FRNRAP come from the germline V gene. The CDR3 runs 11 residues. CDR3 in amino acids: CASGFFDEQFF. In nucleotides, the CDR3 is TGTGCTAGTGGTTTTTTCGATGAGCAGTTCTTC.

This clone was recorded only once. This chain joins TRBV4-1 and TRBJ2-2, with 11 bases that match TRBD1. CDR3 size: 15 residues. V shed 1 base, J shed 6 bases, and the junction held 1 base outside the gene matches. Germline V gives CDR1 MGHRA, CDR2 YSYEKL. This chain's CDR3 is CASSQVGQGAGELFF. The CDR3 coding sequence is TGCGCCAGCAGCCAAGTGGGACAGGGGGCCGGGGAGCTGTTTTTT.

The J gene is TRBJ2-1, the V gene TRBV10-3, with D perhaps TRBD1 (6 bases). Trimming shortened V by 0 bases and J by 0 bases, and 15 bases separated the two germline ends. Germline loops: CDR1 ENHRY, CDR2 SYGVKD. The CDR3 contains 18 residues. The CDR3 bases are TGTGCCATCAGTGAGTCAGCACAGGGCGCCTACTCCTACAATGAGCAGTTCTTC. The encoded protein is CAISESAQGAYSYNEQFF.

The CDR3 loop reads CASSWDSYEQYF. In nucleotides, the CDR3 is TGTGCCAGCAGCTGGGACAGCTACGAGCAGTACTTC. The J gene is TRBJ2-7, the V gene TRBV5-8, with 7 bases aligning to TRBD1. V shed 3 bases and J 3 bases; nucleotides not matched to a gene: 0. The CDR3 runs to 12 residues. From germline, CDR1 is SGHTS and CDR2 YDEGEE.

V usage is TRBV7-9 and J usage is TRBJ1-1; D is possibly TRBD1 (6 bases). V shed 5 bases and J shed 1 base, with 11 bases lying between them. Germline lookup yields CDR1 SEHNR and CDR2 FQNEAQ (reference sequence). The CDR3 length is 14 residues. This CDR3 is CASSRQDTNTEAFF. CDR3 nucleotide sequence: TGTGCCAGCAGCCGACAGGATACGAACACTGAAGCTTTCTTT.

The genes are TRBV2 and TRBJ1-5; TRBD1 aligns across 8 bases. Germline CDR1 is SNHLY and CDR2 is FYNNEI. Trimming cost V 5 bases and J 0 bases; bases outside gene matches: 6. The CDR3 length is 16 residues. CDR3 region: CASSPTGVLSNQPQHF. CDR3 nucleotide sequence: TGTGCCAGCAGTCCGACAGGGGTCCTTAGCAATCAGCCCCAGCATTTT.

The rearrangement joins TRBV4-1 to TRBJ1-5; D call uncertain. Per germline, CDR1 MGHRA and CDR2 YSYEKL. This CDR3 is 16 amino acids long. The V gene lost 3 bases and the J gene lost 0 bases, with 12 bases spanning the gap. In nucleotides, the CDR3 is TGCGCCAGCAGCCAGAGGGTCGGGGATAGCAATCAGCCCCAGCATTTT. As protein: CASSQRVGDSNQPQHF.